These 3 T cell receptor beta chains share one sample of origin, sequenced in a study of blood T cells in healthy people across ages. A second PCR of 7 to 11 cycles used a sample-barcoded 5' primer and a J-beta primer mix. Via MiXCR, TCRdb re-called the 5' RACE reads, giving one row per CDR3 protein. The table has about 840,000 distinct CDR3 sequences, 25% to 35% seen once; the top ten hold 9.5% to 13%. Separately, the same data were catalogued under a study of T cells of mothers and their children.

Sequenced: blood. These receptors were obtained from a woman in her forties in good health.

This clonotype was observed a few times. The V and J genes are TRBV29-1 and TRBJ2-7; TRBD1 aligns across 10 bases. The V gene end was trimmed by 5 bases and the J gene end by 4 bases; junction bases not matched to a gene: 14. CDR1 is SQVTM, CDR2 ANQGSEA, per germline. CDR3 length: 16 amino acids. The CDR3 nucleotides read TGCAGCGTTCCCCCGCCCGGTAGGGGACAGGGGTACGAGCAGTACTTC. This gives the protein CSVPPPGRGQGYEQYF.

The rearrangement joins TRBV5-5 to TRBJ2-1; a possible D gene is TRBD1 (5 bases). Trimming stripped 2 bases from V and 9 bases from J, with 15 bases between. CDR1 SGHKS and CDR2 YYEKEE come from the germline V gene (reference sequence). This CDR3 is built from 14 residues. The CDR3 spells CASSFGARDSEQFF. The CDR3 bases are TGTGCCAGCAGCTTTGGGGCCAGAGACAGTGAGCAGTTCTTC.

Many counts were recorded for this clonotype. This chain connects TRBV29-1 to TRBJ1-5; D unresolved. The CDR3 spans 10 residues. V was pared by 4 bases and J by 5 bases, with 3 bases between. The germline CDR1 and CDR2 sequences are SQVTM and ANQGSEA. The CDR3 nucleotides are TGCAGCGTTGGGGATCAGCCCCAGCATTTT. It encodes CSVGDQPQHF.